This entry lists 30 T cell receptor beta chains sequenced from one sample in a study of blood T cell repertoires in COVID-19. TCRdb's copy holds only in-frame clones and misses some; the assay was immunoSEQ multiplex PCR. There are tens of thousands of clones in the sample; about 86% occur only once, and about 7% lies in the top ten. Source material: peripheral blood. The receptors were sampled from a man in his forties or fifties with active COVID-19.

J is TRBJ2-5 and V is TRBV3-1 (or the pseudogene TRBV3-2), with 8 positions matching TRBD1. Germline V CDR1 and CDR2: LGHDT, YNNKEL (reference sequence). The CDR3 loop spans 14 amino acids. V shed 4 bases, J shed 5 bases, and the junction held 6 bases outside the gene matches. The DNA for the CDR3 is TGTGCCAGCAGCCCAGGGACAGGAGGCGAGACCCAGTACTTC. Translated: CASSPGTGGETQYF.

This chain links TRBV5-1 with TRBJ1-4, with 8 bases fitting TRBD1. CDR1 and CDR2 from the germline V gene are SGHRS and YFSETQ. The CDR3 runs 15 residues. Unmatched junction bases numbered 8, after V lost 4 bases and J lost 6 bases. The CDR3 here is CASSESGTGDEKLFF. For the CDR3, the DNA is TGCGCCAGCAGCGAGTCCGGGACAGGAGATGAAAAACTGTTTTTT. Based on the CDR3 plus reference TRBV5-1 and TRBJ1-4, the full variable domain is KAGVTQTPRYLIKTRGQQVTLSCSPISGHRSVSWYQQTPGQGLQFLFEYFSETQRNKGNFPGRFSGRQFSNSRSEMNVSTLELGDSALYLCASSESGTGDEKLFFGSGTQLSVL.

V and J are TRBV7-2 and TRBJ1-5; 9 nucleotides align to TRBD1. The germline V gene has CDR1 SGHTA and CDR2 FQGNSA. There are 16 residues in the CDR3. Trimming removed 5 bases from V and 3 bases from J; junction bases left unmatched: 8. CDR3 amino acids: CASSQPGTGFNQPQHF. Here the CDR3 DNA reads TGTGCCAGCAGCCAGCCCGGGACAGGGTTCAATCAGCCCCAGCATTTT. Filled out from reference TRBV7-2 and TRBJ1-5, the complete variable domain reads GAGVSQSPSNKVTEKGKDVELRCDPISGHTALYWYRQSLGQGLEFLIYFQGNSAPDKSGLPSDRFSAERTGGSVSTLTIQRTQQEDSAVYLCASSQPGTGFNQPQHFGDGTRLSIL.

This chain connects TRBV12-3 or TRBV12-4 to TRBJ1-2; D is perhaps TRBD1 (6 bases). CDR3 size: 12 residues. V was trimmed by 5 bases and J by 8 bases, leaving 12 bases between them. The DNA of the CDR3 is TGTGCCAGCAGTCCCGGGACATTGGGCTACACCTTC. Translated: CASSPGTLGYTF.

The chain joins TRBV6-5 to TRBJ2-7, with 9 nucleotides matching TRBD1. V lost 6 bases and J lost 7; bases outside the gene matches: 10. This CDR3 contains 14 residues. Germline values: CDR1 MNHEY, CDR2 SVGAGI. CDR3 in amino acids: CASSLGQGSSEQYV. CDR3 DNA sequence: TGTGCCAGCAGCCTTGGACAGGGGTCGAGTGAGCAGTACGTC.

This clone was counted a single time. This rearrangement joins TRBV6-2 or TRBV6-3 to TRBJ2-1; TRBD2 matches at 7 bases. The CDR3 loop spans 16 amino acids. Trimming cost V 0 bases and J 4 bases; bases outside gene matches: 6. Germline V CDR1 and CDR2: MNHEY, SVGEGT. For the CDR3, the DNA is TGTGCCAGCAGTTACTCGGGGGGGTCGGCATACAATGAGCAGTTCTTC. This translates into CASSYSGGSAYNEQFF.

The genes are TRBV7-6 and TRBJ2-3; the D gene is possibly TRBD2 (5 bases). The CDR3 contains 17 residues. Per the germline V gene, CDR1 is SGHVS and CDR2 is FNYEAQ. Trimming left V 5 bases short and J 0 bases short, with 18 bases between. CDR3 loop: CASSPEAVDPSTDTQYF. CDR3 DNA: TGTGCCAGCAGCCCGGAAGCGGTTGACCCTAGCACAGATACGCAGTATTTT.

This clone was seen only once. The V and J genes are TRBV10-2 and TRBJ2-3; D remains unclear. Germline CDR1 reads WSHSY; CDR2 reads SAAADI. With 6 bases removed from V and 0 bases from J, the gap between germline ends came to 4 bases. CDR3 length: 12 amino acids. The CDR3 DNA sequence: TGCGCCAGCAGCCATAGCACAGATACGCAGTATTTT. Protein: CASSHSTDTQYF.

This chain connects TRBV2 to TRBJ1-1; weak D call: TRBD1 (5 bases). The CDR3 totals 17 residues. CDR1 is SNHLY and CDR2 is FYNNEI in the germline V gene. Trimming pared 0 bases from V and 0 bases from J, leaving 14 bases between. The CDR3, as DNA: TGTGCCAGCAGTGAAGCGTCGACAGTTACCATGAACACTGAAGCTTTCTTT. Amino acid sequence: CASSEASTVTMNTEAFF.

This clone was picked up one time. This chain connects TRBV5-4 to TRBJ2-5; TRBD2 might be the D (5 bases). CDR1 is SGHNT and CDR2 is YYREEE in the germline V gene (reference sequence). Trimming shortened V by 0 bases and J by 5 bases, and 20 bases separated the two germline ends. The CDR3 sequence is 17 residues long. CDR3 sequence reads: CASSLAGRSEVWETQYF. In nucleotides, the CDR3 is TGTGCCAGCAGCTTGGCGGGCAGGTCGGAGGTTTGGGAGACCCAGTACTTC.

The chain uses TRBV5-4 and TRBJ1-2; no definite D call. Germline lookup yields CDR1 SGHNT and CDR2 YYREEE (reference sequence). With 0 bases removed from V and 6 bases from J, the gap between germline ends came to 12 bases. This CDR3 is 14 amino acids long. The CDR3 loop reads CASSLETPINGYTF. CDR3 bases: TGTGCCAGCAGCTTGGAAACACCGATTAATGGCTACACCTTC.

The V and J genes are TRBV19 and TRBJ1-1; no clear D. The ends were cut back, 7 bases at V and 4 bases at J, with 16 bases in the middle. The CDR3 totals 14 residues. Germline-derived CDR1 and CDR2 are LNHDA and SQIVND (reference sequence). CDR3: CASTQGREITEAFF. The DNA for the CDR3 is TGTGCCAGTACCCAAGGGAGGGAGATCACTGAAGCTTTCTTT.

This sequence joins TRBV10-1 and TRBJ2-3; maybe TRBD1 (6 bases). V gave up 5 bases and J gave up 3 bases, with 15 bases separating them. CDR3 length equals 15 residues. Germline lookup yields CDR1 WNHNN and CDR2 SYGVQD (reference sequence). CDR3 bases: TGCGCCAGCAGTCCAGCTGACAGGAAGACAGATACGCAGTATTTT. Amino acids: CASSPADRKTDTQYF.

The chain carries TRBV7-9 and TRBJ1-1, with D tentatively TRBD1 (5 bases). The CDR3 length is 14 residues. Trimming took off 4 bases at V and 0 bases at J, with 9 bases between the two ends. Germline V CDR1 and CDR2: SEHNR, FQNEAQ (reference sequence). The CDR3 DNA is TGTGCCAGCAGCTCGACAGAGATGAACACTGAAGCTTTCTTT. It is translated as CASSSTEMNTEAFF. The full variable domain, completed using reference TRBV7-9 and TRBJ1-1, is DTGVSQNPRHKITKRGQNVTFRCDPISEHNRLYWYRQTLGQGPEFLTYFQNEAQLEKSRLLSDRFSAERPKGSFSTLEIQRTEQGDSAMYLCASSSTEMNTEAFFGQGTRLTVV.

This clone occurred a few times. The gene calls are TRBV11-2 and TRBJ2-1, with 12 positions matching TRBD2. The CDR3 sequence is 18 residues long. CDR1 and CDR2 from the germline V gene are SGHAT and FQNNGV. J was trimmed by 3 bases and V by 3 bases; bases with no gene match: 9. The CDR3 protein is CASSFRLAGDPLYNEQFF. DNA for the CDR3: TGTGCCAGCAGCTTTCGACTAGCGGGAGACCCCCTCTACAATGAGCAGTTCTTC.

The chain recombines TRBV27 with TRBJ1-6, with a weak D call TRBD1 (5 bases). Germline CDR1 reads MNHEY; CDR2 reads SMNVEV (reference sequence). V lost 5 bases, J lost 9 bases, and 17 bases lay in between. CDR3 length: 15 amino acids. CDR3 sequence reads: CASSTLTGDGSPLHF. Here the CDR3 DNA reads TGTGCCAGCAGTACCTTGACGGGGGATGGTTCACCCCTCCACTTT.

The CDR3 coding sequence is TGTGCCAGCAGCATCACAACCAACACTGAAGCTTTCTTT. Translated: CASSITTNTEAFF. The chain is built from TRBV9 and TRBJ1-1; D remains ambiguous. This CDR3 has 13 residues. V lost 4 bases and J lost 2, with 9 bases in between. The germline V gene has CDR1 SGDLS and CDR2 YYNGEE.

The rearrangement joins TRBV2 to TRBJ2-6; D possibly corresponds to TRBD1 (6 bases). Trimming shortened V by 6 bases and J by 1 base, and 10 bases separated the two germline ends. Germline lookup yields CDR1 SNHLY and CDR2 FYNNEI. CDR3 length equals 15 residues. CDR3 residues: CASSGQLSGANVLTF. The DNA of the CDR3 is TGTGCCAGCAGCGGACAGCTTTCTGGGGCCAACGTCCTGACTTTC.

This chain connects TRBV7-9 to TRBJ2-3; D might be TRBD2 (5 bases). The length of the CDR3 is 14 residues. The germline V gene encodes CDR1 SEHNR and CDR2 FQNEAQ (reference sequence). Trimming removed 2 bases at V and 2 bases at J, with 8 bases between. CDR3 region: CASSLTGYTDTQYF. The CDR3 nucleotides are TGTGCCAGCAGCTTAACGGGGTACACAGATACGCAGTATTTT.

The rearrangement joins TRBV5-4 to TRBJ1-4; no firm D call. The CDR3 consists of 14 residues. Germline lookup yields CDR1 SGHNT and CDR2 YYREEE (reference sequence). V lost 3 bases and J 5 bases, leaving 11 bases between the germline ends. The CDR3 reads CASSSNGRNEKLFF. CDR3 bases: TGTGCCAGCAGCTCAAATGGGAGGAATGAAAAACTGTTTTTT.

This chain connects TRBV23-1 to TRBJ2-7; D is undetermined. TRBV23-1 is an ORF, and what it does is uncertain. The germline V and J ends were trimmed by 3 bases and 3 bases, with 3 bases remaining between them. The CDR3 consists of 11 residues. DNA for the CDR3: TGCGCCAGCAGTCATATCTACGAGCAGTACTTC. Residues: CASSHIYEQYF.

V and J are TRBV6-2 or TRBV6-3 and TRBJ1-2; D gene uncertain. Deletions cut 3 bases from V and 2 bases from J, with 13 bases between. CDR1 MNHEY and CDR2 SVGEGT come from the germline V gene. The CDR3 is 15 residues long. CDR3 in amino acids: CASSYHEEYNYGYTF. The DNA for the CDR3 is TGTGCCAGCAGTTATCATGAGGAGTACAACTATGGCTACACCTTC.

V usage is TRBV7-6 and J usage is TRBJ2-7; 11 bases align to TRBD2. CDR1 SGHVS and CDR2 FNYEAQ come from the germline V gene. CDR3 size: 15 residues. The V gene end was trimmed by 5 bases and the J gene end by 1 base; junction bases not matched to a gene: 4. CDR3 protein: CASSPRLAGSYEQYF. The DNA of the CDR3 is TGTGCCAGCAGCCCACGACTAGCGGGGTCCTACGAGCAGTACTTC.

The chain couples TRBV13 to TRBJ1-2; D is possibly TRBD1 (6 bases). Germline loops: CDR1 PRHDT, CDR2 FYEKMQ (reference sequence). V lost 2 bases to trimming and J lost 4 bases, with 20 bases between them. The CDR3 covers 17 residues. CDR3 amino acids: CASSLWVASGGGYGYTF. CDR3 DNA sequence: TGTGCCAGCAGCTTATGGGTGGCCTCGGGAGGGGGCTATGGCTACACCTTC.

This clone was counted between two and nine times. This sequence joins TRBV4-1 and TRBJ1-6, with a tentative D call TRBD1 (5 bases). This CDR3 has 16 residues. V lost 0 bases and J 10 bases, leaving 16 bases between the germline ends. Germline V CDR1 and CDR2: MGHRA, YSYEKL. As DNA, the CDR3 is TGCGCCAGCAGCCAAGAAGCGGGGCAGGTAGCCTCACCCCTCCACTTT. Protein product: CASSQEAGQVASPLHF.

The chain couples TRBV7-2 to TRBJ2-5; 8 bases fit TRBD2. Germline V gives CDR1 SGHTA, CDR2 FQGNSA. This CDR3 spans 15 amino acids. V lost 2 bases, J lost 5 bases, and 7 bases stayed unmatched. This CDR3 is CASSLTGGPRETQYF. The DNA of the CDR3 is TGTGCCAGCAGCTTAACGGGAGGGCCACGGGAGACCCAGTACTTC.

The chain links TRBV9 to TRBJ2-5; TRBD2 agrees at 10 bases. The CDR3 loop spans 17 amino acids. Per the germline V gene, CDR1 is SGDLS and CDR2 is YYNGEE. V shed 4 bases, J shed 2 bases, and the junction held 11 bases outside the gene matches. CDR3 sequence (DNA): TGTGCCAGCAGCCACGGGGGAGCGGGAGGGCCACAAGAGACCCAGTACTTC. Its translation: CASSHGGAGGPQETQYF.

The chain joins TRBV12-5 to TRBJ1-1, with 8 bases lining up with TRBD1. This CDR3 has 15 residues. From germline, CDR1 is LGHNT and CDR2 FRNRAP. Losses at the gene ends were 1 base for V and 5 bases for J; bases not matched to a gene: 6. The CDR3 protein is CASGLAPRGRTEAFF. In DNA, the CDR3 is TGTGCTAGTGGTTTGGCACCCAGGGGGCGAACTGAAGCTTTCTTT.

The CDR3 DNA reads as TGTGCCAGCAGCTTAGAAGGATTGGCAGGGGGCGGCTACACCTTC. Amino acid sequence: CASSLEGLAGGGYTF. V and J are TRBV7-9 and TRBJ1-2; 8 bases fit TRBD1. The germline gives CDR1 SEHNR, CDR2 FQNEAQ (reference sequence). J was trimmed by 8 bases and V by 1 base; bases with no gene match: 9. This CDR3 region has 15 residues.

The chain uses TRBV7-9 and TRBJ2-7; perhaps TRBD1 as D (6 bases). Germline CDR1 SEHNR, CDR2 FQNEAQ (reference sequence). This CDR3 is built from 15 residues. Trimming pared 1 base from V and 5 bases from J, leaving 15 bases between. The CDR3, as DNA: TGTGCCAGCAGCTTAGGGTGGGGGCAGGGCGACGAGCAGTACTTC. Translating it yields CASSLGWGQGDEQYF.